This TCR beta chain is drawn from a study of blood T cell repertoires in COVID-19. Germline V gene lookup returns CDR1 GTSNPN and CDR2 SVGIG (reference sequence). This CDR3 is 15 amino acids long. V shed 0 bases, J shed 4 bases, and the junction held 4 bases outside the gene matches. Data came from immunoSEQ multiplex PCR; TCRdb stores just in-frame clones and leaves some out. The sample carries 350,000 to 400,000 clones, approximately 89% recorded once. Participant age was roughly 18 to 90 years, and participants resided in fewer than 30 US areas. Cohorts were determined from participant-reported clinical history.

What was sequenced was PBMCs or T cells enriched from blood (not recorded which). The rearrangement joins TRBV30 to TRBJ1-5; 9 bases match TRBD1. This TCR was sampled from a woman in her thirties or forties who had been exposed to COVID-19. CDR3 in DNA: TGTGCCTGGAGTGTAACAGGGGGCGCAAATCAGCCCCAGCATTTT. It translates to CAWSVTGGANQPQHF.